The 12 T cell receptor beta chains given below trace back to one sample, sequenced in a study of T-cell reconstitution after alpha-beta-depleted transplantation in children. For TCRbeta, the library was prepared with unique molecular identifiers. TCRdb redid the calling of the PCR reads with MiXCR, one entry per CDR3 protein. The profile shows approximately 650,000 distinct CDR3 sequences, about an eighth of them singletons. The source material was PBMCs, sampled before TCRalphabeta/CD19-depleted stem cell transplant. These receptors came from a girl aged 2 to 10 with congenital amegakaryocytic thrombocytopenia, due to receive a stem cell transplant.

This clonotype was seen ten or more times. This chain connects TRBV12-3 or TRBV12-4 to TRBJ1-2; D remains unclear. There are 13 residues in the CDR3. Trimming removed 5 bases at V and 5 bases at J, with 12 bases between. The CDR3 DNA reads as TGTGCCAGCAGTATCGGGCGGGAGTATGGCTACACCTTC. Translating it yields CASSIGREYGYTF.

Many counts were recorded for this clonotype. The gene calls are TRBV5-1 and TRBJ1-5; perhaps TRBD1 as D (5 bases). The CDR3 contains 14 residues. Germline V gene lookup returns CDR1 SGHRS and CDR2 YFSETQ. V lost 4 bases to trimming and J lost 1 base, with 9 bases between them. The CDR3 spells CASSPRDSNQPQHF. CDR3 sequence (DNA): TGCGCCAGCAGCCCCCGGGACAGCAATCAGCCCCAGCATTTT.

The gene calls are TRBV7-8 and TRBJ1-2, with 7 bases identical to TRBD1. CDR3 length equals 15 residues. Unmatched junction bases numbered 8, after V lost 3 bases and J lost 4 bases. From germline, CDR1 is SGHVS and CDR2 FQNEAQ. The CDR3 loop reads CASSFGRSGGYGYTF. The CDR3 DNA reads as TGTGCCAGCAGCTTCGGTCGGTCAGGGGGCTATGGCTACACCTTC.

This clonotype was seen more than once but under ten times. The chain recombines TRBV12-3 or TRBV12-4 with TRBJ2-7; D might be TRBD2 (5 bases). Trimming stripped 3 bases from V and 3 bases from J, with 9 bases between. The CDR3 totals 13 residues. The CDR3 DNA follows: TGTGCCAGCAGTTTCCGCGGGCTCTACGAGCAGTACTTC. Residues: CASSFRGLYEQYF.

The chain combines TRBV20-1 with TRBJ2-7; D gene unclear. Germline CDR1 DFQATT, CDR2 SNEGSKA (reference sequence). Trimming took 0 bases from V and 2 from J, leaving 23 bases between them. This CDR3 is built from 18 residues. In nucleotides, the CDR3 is TGCAGTGCTAGAGATTATCGAGATAGCAGAATGAGAACCTACGAGCAGTACTTC. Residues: CSARDYRDSRMRTYEQYF.

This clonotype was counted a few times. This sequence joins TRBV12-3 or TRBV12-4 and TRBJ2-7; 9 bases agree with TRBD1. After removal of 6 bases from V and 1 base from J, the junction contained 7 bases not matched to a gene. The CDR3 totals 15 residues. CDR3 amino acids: CASREGTGSSYEQYF. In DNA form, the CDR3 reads TGTGCCAGCAGGGAAGGGACAGGGTCATCCTACGAGCAGTACTTC.

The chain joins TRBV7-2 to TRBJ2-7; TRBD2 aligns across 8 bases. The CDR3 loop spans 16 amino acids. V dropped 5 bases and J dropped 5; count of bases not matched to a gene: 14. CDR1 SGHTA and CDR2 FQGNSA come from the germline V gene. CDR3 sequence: CASSAAGLAGIHEQYF. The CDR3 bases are TGTGCCAGCAGCGCAGCGGGGCTAGCGGGTATCCACGAGCAGTACTTC. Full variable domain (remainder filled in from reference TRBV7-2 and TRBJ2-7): GAGVSQSPSNKVTEKGKDVELRCDPISGHTALYWYRQSLGQGLEFLIYFQGNSAPDKSGLPSDRFSAERTGGSVSTLTIQRTQQEDSAVYLCASSAAGLAGIHEQYFGPGTRLTVT.

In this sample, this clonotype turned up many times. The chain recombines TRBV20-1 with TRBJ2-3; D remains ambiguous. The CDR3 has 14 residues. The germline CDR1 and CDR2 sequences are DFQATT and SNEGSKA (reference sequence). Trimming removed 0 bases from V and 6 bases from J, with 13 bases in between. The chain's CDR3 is CSARDRNSGDTQYF. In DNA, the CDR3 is TGCAGTGCTAGAGATCGAAACAGTGGGGATACGCAGTATTTT.

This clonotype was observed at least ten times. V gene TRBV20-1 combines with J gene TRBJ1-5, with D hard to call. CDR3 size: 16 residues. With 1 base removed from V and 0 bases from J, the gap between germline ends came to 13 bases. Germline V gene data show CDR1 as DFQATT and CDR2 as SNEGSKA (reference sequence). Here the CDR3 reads CSARGRGLYSNQPQHF. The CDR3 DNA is TGCAGTGCTAGAGGGCGGGGATTATATAGCAATCAGCCCCAGCATTTT.

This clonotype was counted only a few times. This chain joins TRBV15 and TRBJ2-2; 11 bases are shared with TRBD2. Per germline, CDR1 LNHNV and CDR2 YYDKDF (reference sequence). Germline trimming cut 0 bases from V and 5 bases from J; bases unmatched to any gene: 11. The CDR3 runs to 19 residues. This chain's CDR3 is CATSRDGTSGLIGTGELFF. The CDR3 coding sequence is TGTGCCACCAGCAGAGATGGGACTAGCGGCTTGATTGGGACCGGGGAGCTGTTTTTT.

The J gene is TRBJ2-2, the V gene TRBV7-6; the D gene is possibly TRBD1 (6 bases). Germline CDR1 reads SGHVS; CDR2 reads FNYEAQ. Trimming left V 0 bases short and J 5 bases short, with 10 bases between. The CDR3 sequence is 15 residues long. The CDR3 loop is CASSLAHGQTGELFF. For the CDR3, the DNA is TGTGCCAGCAGCTTAGCTCACGGACAGACCGGGGAGCTGTTTTTT.

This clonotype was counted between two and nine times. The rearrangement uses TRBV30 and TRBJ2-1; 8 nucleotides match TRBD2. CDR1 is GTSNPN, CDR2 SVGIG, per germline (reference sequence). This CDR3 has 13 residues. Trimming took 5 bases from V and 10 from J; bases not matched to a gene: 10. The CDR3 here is CAWVPGGLGEQFF. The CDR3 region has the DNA TGTGCCTGGGTTCCGGGAGGGCTTGGGGAGCAGTTCTTC.